The 10 T cell receptor beta chains below come from one sample, sequenced in a study of CD8 T cells in ankylosing spondylitis. Whole-study results and caveats: Among TCR beta sequences, a motif of under ten highly homologous variants appeared characteristic of ankylosing spondylitis blood.

Each CDR3 protein is one row after TCRdb ran MiXCR on the 5' RACE reads. The sample lists about 540,000 distinct CDR3 sequences, about 13% occurring once. These receptors have no known antigen. Sequencing was done on a sample of blood, either unsorted or a sorted T cell fraction (not recorded which). These receptors were collected from a male donor with ankylosing spondylitis.

This clonotype showed up just a few times. The chain couples TRBV12-3 or TRBV12-4 to TRBJ2-1; D might be TRBD2 (6 bases). V dropped 9 bases and J dropped 15 bases, with 15 bases sitting between them. The CDR3 spans 10 residues. As DNA, the CDR3 is TGTGCCAGTATCCGGGAGCTGGGGTTCTTC. Its translation: CASIRELGFF.

This clonotype was counted ten times or more. The chain joins TRBV5-1 to TRBJ2-1, with 9 bases matching TRBD2. Trimming removed 7 bases from V and 4 bases from J; junction bases left unmatched: 12. The CDR3 extends over 16 amino acids. From germline, CDR1 is SGHRS and CDR2 YFSETQ. This CDR3 reads CASGDSGSTAYNEQFF. The DNA for the CDR3 is TGCGCCAGCGGAGATAGCGGGAGCACCGCGTACAATGAGCAGTTCTTC.

The chain has TRBV5-1 and TRBJ2-3; D may correspond to TRBD1 or TRBD2 (5 bases each). V was trimmed by 0 bases and J by 7 bases, leaving 15 bases between them. Germline loops: CDR1 SGHRS, CDR2 YFSETQ. The CDR3 has 15 residues. The CDR3 is CASSLAEVGTNTQYF. CDR3 DNA sequence: TGCGCCAGCAGCTTGGCCGAGGTGGGGACCAATACGCAGTATTTT.

This clonotype has just a few counts. The rearrangement uses TRBV4-1 and TRBJ1-2; D may be TRBD1 (5 bases). Germline CDR1 is MGHRA and CDR2 is YSYEKL. This CDR3 comprises 16 residues. V lost 0 bases, J lost 0 bases, and 11 bases lay in between. As DNA, the CDR3 is TGCGCCAGCAGCCAAGAGCCAGGGAATACTAACTATGGCTACACCTTC. Amino acids: CASSQEPGNTNYGYTF.

The genes are TRBV5-1 and TRBJ1-2, with D maybe TRBD1 (6 bases). This CDR3 has 13 residues. V was cut by 3 bases and J by 8 bases, with 14 bases left in between. Germline V gene data show CDR1 as SGHRS and CDR2 as YFSETQ. In DNA form, the CDR3 reads TGCGCCAGCAGCTGGGGGCAACTGGAAGGCTACACCTTC. Translated: CASSWGQLEGYTF.

This chain uses TRBV5-1 with TRBJ2-2; D is ambiguous. Looked up from germline, CDR1 is SGHRS and CDR2 is YFSETQ. V dropped 2 bases and J dropped 2 bases, with 7 bases sitting between them. This CDR3 region has 14 residues. The CDR3 bases are TGCGCCAGCAGCTTTGGCAGCAACACCGGGGAGCTGTTTTTT. It is translated as CASSFGSNTGELFF.

V is TRBV2 and J is TRBJ2-2, with a weak D call TRBD1 (6 bases). The CDR3 length is 13 residues. Germline lookup yields CDR1 SNHLY and CDR2 FYNNEI. Trimming removed 7 bases from V and 4 bases from J, with 10 bases in between. The CDR3 DNA reads as TGTGCCAGCAAAACCAGGGGCACCGGGGAGCTGTTTTTT. Its protein is CASKTRGTGELFF.

At least ten counts were recorded for this clonotype. The chain combines TRBV11-2 with TRBJ1-2; D is uncertain. Germline V gives CDR1 SGHAT, CDR2 FQNNGV. V lost 0 bases, J lost 5 bases, and 4 bases lay in between. This CDR3 has 12 residues. CDR3 in DNA: TGTGCCAGCAGCTTAGAGGAGTATGGCTACACCTTC. Its protein product is CASSLEEYGYTF.

The gene calls are TRBV18 and TRBJ1-1; a weak D match, TRBD1 (5 bases). The CDR3 has 13 residues. V was clipped by 9 bases and J by 4 bases, with 15 bases between them. The germline CDR1 and CDR2 sequences are KGHSH and LQKENI. The CDR3 loop reads CASIKGAGTEAFF. CDR3 DNA sequence: TGTGCCAGTATCAAAGGGGCCGGCACTGAAGCTTTCTTT.

This rearrangement joins TRBV28 to TRBJ2-3, with a possible D match to TRBD1 (5 bases). V gave up 7 bases and J gave up 4 bases, with 15 bases separating them. In germline, CDR1 is MDHEN, CDR2 SYDVKM. The CDR3 contains 14 residues. The CDR3 here is CASTLGPGSDTQYF. In DNA, the CDR3 is TGTGCCAGCACCTTGGGTCCAGGGTCAGATACGCAGTATTTT.